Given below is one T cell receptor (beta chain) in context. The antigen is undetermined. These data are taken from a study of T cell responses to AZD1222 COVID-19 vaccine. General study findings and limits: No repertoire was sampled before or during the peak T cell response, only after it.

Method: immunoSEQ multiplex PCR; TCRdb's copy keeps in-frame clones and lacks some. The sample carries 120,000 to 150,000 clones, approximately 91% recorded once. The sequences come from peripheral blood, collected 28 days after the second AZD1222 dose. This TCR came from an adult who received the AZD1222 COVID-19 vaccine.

The CDR3 DNA is TGTGCCAGCAGCCAAAGGGACGGCGCGTACGAGCAGTACTTC. Residues: CASSQRDGAYEQYF. V usage is TRBV7-2 and J usage is TRBJ2-7, with D perhaps TRBD1 or TRBD2 (5 bases each). Trimming left V 5 bases short and J 4 bases short, with 15 bases between. The CDR3 runs 14 residues. The germline gives CDR1 SGHTA, CDR2 FQGNSA.